This T cell receptor (beta chain) was captured by sequencing in a study of Ad26.COV2.S vaccination and SARS-CoV-2 variants (dated by TCRdb to the early 2020s). Background for the entire study: Vaccine-arm donors came from COV1001, a multicentre, randomized, double-blind, placebo-controlled phase I-IIa trial of Ad26.COV2.S in healthy adults. Participants in the trial were split at random into five groups of five each, receiving low-dose or high-dose Ad26.COV2.S once or twice, or else placebo on both occasions. The TCR-sequenced set comprised about 32 samples: some 19 Ad26.COV2.S vaccine recipients, 5 placebo recipients and 8 SARS-CoV-2 convalescent individuals. Blinding of investigators to trial group allocation was maintained during experiments and outcome assessment. TCRbeta repertoire sequencing was used to assess the specificity and breadth of SARS-CoV-2-reactive T cell receptors after Ad26.COV2.S vaccination. Ad26.COV2.S was administered intramuscularly at 5 x 10^10 or 1 x 10^11 viral particles, either as a single shot or as two shots given 56 days apart. The investigation overall reported the following: The study was not powered for comparison of responses between vaccine doses or regimens. Higher spike-specific TCR breadth was observed in Ad26.COV2.S recipients than in placebo recipients (P = 0.0014). After vaccination, substantial breadth of spike-specific CD8+ and CD4+ T cell responses was reported. The authors noted that total T cell responses may have been underestimated by the TCR breadth and depth analyses. Comparable non-spike TCR breadth was observed between vaccine and placebo recipients, consistent with only spike being contained in the vaccine.

The germline V gene provides CDR1 SGHTA and CDR2 FQGNSA. Trimming accounts for 5 bases at V and 0 bases at J, while the number of junction bases matched to no gene is 9. The CDR3 numbers 17 residues from cysteine through phenylalanine. Only the CDR3 part of the read is kept: 51 bases, read in frame from the first base. Turning to this clone: It lacks a known antigen. Per-base quality was not reported, and no clone a single base away is much larger than it.

In light of the paper, this sample's treatment or condition label describes: over 15 received Ad26.COV2.S at low or high dose, single or two shots; about five received placebo; per-sample allocation not given. For vaccine and placebo recipients, repertoires were sequenced using samples collected on day 63 after the first injection. Cohort 1b enrolled 25 or so adults aged 18-55 years at a single site in Boston, USA, between 29 July and 7 August 2020. Ad26.COV2.S consisted of a replication-incompetent adenovirus type 26 vector by which a prefusion-stabilized SARS-CoV-2 spike protein from the original Wuhan strain was expressed. TCRbeta CDR3 regions were sequenced with the immunoSEQ Assay. After extraction, genomic DNA underwent amplification by bias-controlled multiplex PCR, followed by high-throughput sequencing. For the original study's pipeline: To quantify the absolute abundance of each unique TCRbeta CDR3 region, sequences were collapsed and filtered. T cell fraction was estimated by normalizing TCRbeta template counts to usable DNA, with usable DNA measured through amplification of reference genes found in all nucleated cells. Repertoire TCRs were annotated as SARS-CoV-2-specific by exact matching of V gene, CDR3 amino acid sequence and J gene to a known reactive TCR set. MIRA supplied the reference SARS-CoV-2 TCR set, which was filtered for enrichment in COVID-19-positive ImmuneCODE repertoires so that public or cross-reactive TCRs were removed. Using the MIRA antigens, annotated TCRs were further analysed by specific ORF or by position within an ORF. Breadth was defined as annotated unique rearrangements over total unique productive rearrangements; depth was the summed frequency of those rearrangements. Group comparisons of TCR breadth used two-sided Wilcoxon rank-sum tests. Held by TCRdb, this immuneACCESS table contains in-frame sequences only and omits some clones. Under half of the omission traces to an unresolved V gene where checked; the cause of the rest is unknown. The V and J calls and clone size come from that table; D and trimming were worked out from the DNA. This sample lists roughly 400,000 clones; about 92% were detected once. The top ten hold approximately 4.3% of the sample.

The input for sequencing was peripheral blood, taken in a trial of Ad26.COV2.S vaccine versus placebo. This TCR was recovered from a person between 18 and 65 years old who received the Ad26.COV2.S COVID-19 vaccine or a placebo. The sequence joins TRBV7-2 to TRBJ1-2; TRBD1 agrees with 10 junctional bases. For the CDR3, the sequence is CASSAGTGVTSNYGYTF. The DNA sequence is given as TGTGCCAGCAGCGCCGGGACAGGGGTCACTTCTAACTATGGCTACACCTTC.